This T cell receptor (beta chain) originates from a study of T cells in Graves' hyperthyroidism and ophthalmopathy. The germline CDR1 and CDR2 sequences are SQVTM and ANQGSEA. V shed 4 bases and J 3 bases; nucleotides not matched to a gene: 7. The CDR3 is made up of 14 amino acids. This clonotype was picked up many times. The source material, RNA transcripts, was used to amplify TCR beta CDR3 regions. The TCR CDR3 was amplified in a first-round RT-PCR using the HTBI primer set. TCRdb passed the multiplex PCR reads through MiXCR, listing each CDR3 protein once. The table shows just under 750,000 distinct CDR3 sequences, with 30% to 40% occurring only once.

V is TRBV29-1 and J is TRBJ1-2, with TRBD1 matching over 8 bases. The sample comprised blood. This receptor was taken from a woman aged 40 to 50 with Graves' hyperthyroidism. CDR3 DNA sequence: TGCAGCGTTGTGACCGGACAGGGCGACTATGGCTACACCTTC. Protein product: CSVVTGQGDYGYTF.